These 6 T cell receptor beta chains were sequenced from one sample in a study of T cell responses to AZD1222 COVID-19 vaccine. Some clones are missing from TCRdb's copy, which holds only in-frame ones; the method was immunoSEQ multiplex PCR. The sample lists some 140,000 clones; 84% were seen once. The sample here was peripheral blood, taken on day 0 of AZD1222 vaccination. All receptors come from an adult in good health.

The V and J genes are TRBV28 and TRBJ1-1; D unresolved. This CDR3 region has 14 residues. Germline V gene sequence: CDR1 MDHEN, CDR2 SYDVKM. The V end was cut by 6 bases, the J end by 5 bases, with 16 bases between. For the CDR3, the DNA is TGTGCCAGCAGCCTCGACGGAGGATGGACTGAAGCTTTCTTT. Translating gives CASSLDGGWTEAFF. Full variable domain (remainder filled in from reference TRBV28 and TRBJ1-1): DVKVTQSSRYLVKRTGEKVFLECVQDMDHENMFWYRQDPGLGLRLIYFSYDVKMKEKGDIPEGYSVSREKKERFSLILESASTNQTSMYLCASSLDGGWTEAFFGQGTRLTVV.

This chain links TRBV29-1 with TRBJ1-1, with a tentative D call TRBD1 (6 bases). The ends were cut back, 7 bases at V and 1 base at J, with 19 bases in the middle. CDR3 size: 15 residues. In germline, CDR1 is SQVTM, CDR2 ANQGSEA. The CDR3 reads CSAQVGGARNTEAFF. CDR3 DNA sequence: TGCAGCGCCCAAGTGGGGGGGGCACGGAACACTGAAGCTTTCTTT.

As to this clone: This may be a read error, as it is one base from a much larger clone. V and J are TRBV6-5 and TRBJ1-6; D is unresolved. Trimming shortened V by 6 bases and J by 0 bases, and 6 bases separated the two germline ends. Germline CDR1 reads MNHEY; CDR2 reads SVGAGI. The CDR3 sequence is 14 residues long. This CDR3 reads CASSKSSYNSPLHF. The CDR3 coding sequence is TGTGCCAGCAGCAAGAGCTCCTATAATTCACCCCTCCACTTT.

This sequence joins TRBV6-5 and TRBJ2-7, with 9 bases fitting TRBD1. From germline, CDR1 is MNHEY and CDR2 SVGAGI. The CDR3 consists of 15 residues. The V segment lost 5 bases and the J segment 7 bases; nucleotides outside the gene matches: 12. The CDR3, as DNA: TGTGCCAGCAGTCGAACCGGGACAGGGATGGGGGAGCAGTACTTC. This encodes CASSRTGTGMGEQYF.

The chain has TRBV2 and TRBJ2-7, with 9 bases that match TRBD1. The trim removed 5 bases at V and 2 bases at J, leaving 7 bases unmatched. The CDR3 consists of 15 residues. Germline CDR1 and CDR2: SNHLY and FYNNEI. CDR3 residues: CASSLGQGSTYEQYF. Written as DNA, the CDR3 is TGTGCCAGCAGTTTGGGACAGGGATCAACCTACGAGCAGTACTTC.

This rearrangement joins TRBV20-1 to TRBJ1-1, with unresolved D. This CDR3 has 13 amino acids. CDR1 and CDR2 from the germline V gene are DFQATT and SNEGSKA (reference sequence). The V end lost 3 bases, the J end lost 6 bases, and 14 bases lay between the germline ends. CDR3 region: CSASDPGKAEAFF. CDR3 sequence (DNA): TGCAGTGCTAGTGATCCGGGGAAGGCTGAAGCTTTCTTT.